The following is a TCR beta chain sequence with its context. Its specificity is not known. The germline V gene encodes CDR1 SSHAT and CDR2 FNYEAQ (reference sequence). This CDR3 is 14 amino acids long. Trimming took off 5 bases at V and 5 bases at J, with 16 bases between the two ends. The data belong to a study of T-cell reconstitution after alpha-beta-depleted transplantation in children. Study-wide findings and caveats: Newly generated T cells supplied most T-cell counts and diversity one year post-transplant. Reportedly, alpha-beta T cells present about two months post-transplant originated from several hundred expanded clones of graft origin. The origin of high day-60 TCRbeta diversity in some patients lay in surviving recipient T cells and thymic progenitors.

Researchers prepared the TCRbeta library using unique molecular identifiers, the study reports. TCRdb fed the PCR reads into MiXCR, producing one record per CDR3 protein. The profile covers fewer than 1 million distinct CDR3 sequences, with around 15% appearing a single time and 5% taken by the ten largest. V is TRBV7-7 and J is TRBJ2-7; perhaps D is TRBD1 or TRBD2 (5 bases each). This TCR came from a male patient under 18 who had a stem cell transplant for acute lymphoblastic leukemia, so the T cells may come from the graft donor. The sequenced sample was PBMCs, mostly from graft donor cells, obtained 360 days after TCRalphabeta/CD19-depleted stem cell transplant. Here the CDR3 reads CASSPEGLTHEQYF. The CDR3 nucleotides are TGTGCCAGCAGCCCAGAGGGGTTAACCCACGAGCAGTACTTC.